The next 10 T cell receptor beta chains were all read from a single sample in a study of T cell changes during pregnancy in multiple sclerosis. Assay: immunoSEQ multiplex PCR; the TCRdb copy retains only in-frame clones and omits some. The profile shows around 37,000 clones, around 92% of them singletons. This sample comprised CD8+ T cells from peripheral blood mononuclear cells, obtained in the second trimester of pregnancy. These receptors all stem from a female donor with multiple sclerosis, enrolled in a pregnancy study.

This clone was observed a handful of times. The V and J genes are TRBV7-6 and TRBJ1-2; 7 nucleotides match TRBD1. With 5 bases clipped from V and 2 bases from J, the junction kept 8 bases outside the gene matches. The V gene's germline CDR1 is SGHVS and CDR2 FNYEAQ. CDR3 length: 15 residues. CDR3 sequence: CASSPTPTGNYGYTF. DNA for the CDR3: TGTGCCAGCAGCCCTACCCCGACAGGGAACTATGGCTACACCTTC.

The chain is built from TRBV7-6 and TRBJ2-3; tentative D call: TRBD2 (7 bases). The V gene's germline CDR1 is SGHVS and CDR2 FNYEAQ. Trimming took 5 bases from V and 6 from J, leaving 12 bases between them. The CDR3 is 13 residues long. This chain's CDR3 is CASSQGRGDTQYF. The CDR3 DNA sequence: TGTGCCAGCAGCCAGGGGCGGGGGGATACGCAGTATTTT. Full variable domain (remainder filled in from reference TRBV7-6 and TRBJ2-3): GAGVSQSPRYKVTKRGQDVALRCDPISGHVSLYWYRQALGQGPEFLTYFNYEAQQDKSGLPNDRFSAERPEGSISTLTIQRTEQRDSAMYRCASSQGRGDTQYFGPGTRLTVL.

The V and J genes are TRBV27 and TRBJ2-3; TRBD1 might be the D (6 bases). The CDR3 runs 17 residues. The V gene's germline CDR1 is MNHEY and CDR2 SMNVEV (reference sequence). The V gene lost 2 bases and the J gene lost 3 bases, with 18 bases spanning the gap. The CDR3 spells CASSLVGGVKETDTQYF. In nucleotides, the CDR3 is TGTGCCAGCAGTTTAGTAGGGGGAGTAAAGGAAACAGATACGCAGTATTTT.

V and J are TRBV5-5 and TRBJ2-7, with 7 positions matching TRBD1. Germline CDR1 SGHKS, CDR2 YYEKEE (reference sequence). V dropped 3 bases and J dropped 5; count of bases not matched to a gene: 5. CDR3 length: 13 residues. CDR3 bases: TGTGCCAGCAGCTCGACAGGGCTCAACGAGCAGTACTTC. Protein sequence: CASSSTGLNEQYF.

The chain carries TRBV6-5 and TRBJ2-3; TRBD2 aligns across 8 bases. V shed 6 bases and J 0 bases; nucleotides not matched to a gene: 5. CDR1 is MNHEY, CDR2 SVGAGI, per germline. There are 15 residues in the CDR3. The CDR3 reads CASSRGTSSTDTQYF. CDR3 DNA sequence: TGTGCCAGCAGCCGGGGGACTAGTAGCACAGATACGCAGTATTTT.

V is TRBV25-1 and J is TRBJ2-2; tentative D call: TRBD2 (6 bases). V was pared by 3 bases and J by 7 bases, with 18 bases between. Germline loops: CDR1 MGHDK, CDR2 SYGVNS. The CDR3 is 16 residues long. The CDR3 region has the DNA TGTGCCAGCAGTGATCATGGAGGGGCGCGGGTCGGGGAGCTGTTTTTT. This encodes CASSDHGGARVGELFF. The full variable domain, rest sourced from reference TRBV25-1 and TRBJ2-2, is EADIYQTPRYLVIGTGKKITLECSQTMGHDKMYWYQQDPGMELHLIHYSYGVNSTEKGDLSSESTVSRIRTEHFPLTLESARPSHTSQYLCASSDHGGARVGELFFGEGSRLTVL.

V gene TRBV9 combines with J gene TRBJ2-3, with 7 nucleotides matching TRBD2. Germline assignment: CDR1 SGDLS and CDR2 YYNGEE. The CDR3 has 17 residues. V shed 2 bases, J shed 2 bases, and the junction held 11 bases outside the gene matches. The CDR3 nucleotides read TGTGCCAGCAGCGTGTCTATCGCGGGGGACGACACAGATACGCAGTATTTT. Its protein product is CASSVSIAGDDTDTQYF. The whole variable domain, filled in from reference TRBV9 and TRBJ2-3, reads DSGVTQTPKHLITATGQRVTLRCSPRSGDLSVYWYQQSLDQGLQFLIQYYNGEERAKGNILERFSAQQFPDLHSELNLSSLELGDSALYFCASSVSIAGDDTDTQYFGPGTRLTVL.

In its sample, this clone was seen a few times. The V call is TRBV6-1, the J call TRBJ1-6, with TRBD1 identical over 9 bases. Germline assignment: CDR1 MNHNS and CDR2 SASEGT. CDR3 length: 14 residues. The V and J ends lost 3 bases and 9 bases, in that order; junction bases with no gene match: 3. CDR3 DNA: TGTGCCAGCAGTGAGGGACAGGGCGGTTCACCCCTCCACTTT. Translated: CASSEGQGGSPLHF.

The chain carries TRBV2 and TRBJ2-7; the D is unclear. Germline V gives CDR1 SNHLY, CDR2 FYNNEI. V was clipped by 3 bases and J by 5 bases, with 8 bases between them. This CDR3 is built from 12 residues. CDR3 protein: CASSDLRHEQYF. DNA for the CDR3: TGTGCCAGCAGTGATCTACGCCACGAGCAGTACTTC.

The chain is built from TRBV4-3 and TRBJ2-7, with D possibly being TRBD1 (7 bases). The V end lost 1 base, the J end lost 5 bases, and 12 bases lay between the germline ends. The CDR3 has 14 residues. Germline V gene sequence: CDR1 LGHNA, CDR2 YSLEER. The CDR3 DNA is TGCGCCAGCAGCCAAGGCAGGGGGGAACACGAGCAGTACTTC. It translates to CASSQGRGEHEQYF.